The T cell receptor beta chain described here comes from a study of T cells after yellow fever vaccination. Regarding the study as a whole: Weaker, the secondary response peaked sooner, at day 5 versus 15.

This CDR3 has 18 residues. J lost 0 bases, V lost 4 bases, and 4 bases had no gene match. The V gene's germline CDR1 is SGHTA and CDR2 FQGNSA. Of note for this clonotype: Its antigen remains unidentified.

Template switching with 5'RACE generated the TCR cDNA and added a universal primer site and UMIs. A single record per CDR3 protein comes from TCRdb applying MiXCR to the 5' RACE reads. The sample has 250,000 to 350,000 distinct CDR3 sequences, around 8.6% seen once; the top ten hold around 3.1%. The TCR comes from a man aged 18 to 30 who received the YFV17D yellow fever vaccine. This chain joins TRBV7-2 and TRBJ2-6; 12 nucleotides match TRBD2. This sample comprised CD4+ T cells sorted from PBMCs, obtained 5 days after the yellow fever booster vaccination. The CDR3 coding sequence is TGTGCCAGCAGCTCGGGACTAGCGGGCATCTCTGGGGCCAACGTCCTGACTTTC. It translates to CASSSGLAGISGANVLTF.